The next 11 T cell receptor beta chains were all read from a single sample in a study of CD8 T cells in Susac syndrome (dated by TCRdb to the late 2010s). Library method: the immunoSEQ multiplex PCR assay. RNA was extracted using the RNeasy kit, and roughly 0.5 to 1 ug of the RNA was reverse transcribed with random hexamers. TCRdb trimmed public reads at Q25 via fastp, called clones via MiXCR and kept in-frame beta chains. Under each unique CDR3 protein, matching rows form one entry showing the most common genes and DNA. The sample records under 200,000 distinct CDR3 sequences, 95% of which are singletons. Approximately 0.1% of the sample goes to the ten largest clones. The sample consisted of CD4+ T cells from PBMCs. Source of these receptors: a human donor in good health.

This clonotype has just a few counts. The chain has TRBV6-5 and TRBJ2-5; no definite D call. V lost 5 bases, J lost 2 bases, and 9 bases lay in between. The CDR3 spans 13 residues. Germline values: CDR1 MNHEY, CDR2 SVGAGI. CDR3 loop: CASSRDLQETQYF. The CDR3 DNA sequence: TGTGCCAGCAGTCGCGATCTACAAGAGACCCAGTACTTC.

As to this clonotype: At one end, the junction sequence differs from germline, possibly due to a read error. The V and J genes are TRBV7-7 and TRBJ2-5; D is undetermined. Germline values: CDR1 SSHAT, CDR2 FNYEAQ (reference sequence). CDR3 size: 13 residues. The CDR3 DNA follows: TGTGCTAGCAGCTTAGATGGAGTACAGACCCAGTACTTC. Translating gives CASSLDGVQTQYF.

V usage is TRBV27 and J usage is TRBJ2-1; 10 nucleotides match TRBD2. The CDR3 runs to 16 residues. With V trimmed by 5 bases and J by 0 bases, 4 bases remained unmatched. Germline V gene data show CDR1 as MNHEY and CDR2 as SMNVEV (reference sequence). The CDR3 loop reads CASSPPSGSSYNEQFF. DNA for the CDR3: TGTGCCAGCAGTCCTCCTAGCGGGAGCTCCTACAATGAGCAGTTCTTC.

The chain links TRBV30 to TRBJ1-5; D not resolved. Trimming took 3 bases from V and 5 from J, leaving 11 bases between them. Germline lookup yields CDR1 GTSNPN and CDR2 SVGIG (reference sequence). The CDR3 spans 13 residues. CDR3 region: CAWSPARDQPQHF. The CDR3 nucleotides read TGTGCCTGGAGCCCCGCTAGGGATCAGCCCCAGCATTTT. The variable domain in full, completed from reference TRBV30 and TRBJ1-5, reads SQTIHQWPATLVQPVGSPLSLECTVEGTSNPNLYWYRQAAGRGLQLLFYSVGIGQISSEVPQNLSASRPQDRQFILSSKKLLLSDSGFYLCAWSPARDQPQHFGDGTRLSIL.

The gene calls are TRBV12-3 or TRBV12-4 and TRBJ1-1; perhaps TRBD1 as D (5 bases). This CDR3 spans 14 amino acids. The V end lost 3 bases, the J end lost 1 base, and 9 bases lay between the germline ends. The CDR3 region has the DNA TGTGCCAGCAGTTTCGGGGCCTGGAACACTGAAGCTTTCTTT. This sequence encodes CASSFGAWNTEAFF.

The chain links TRBV20-1 to TRBJ2-7, with D possibly being TRBD1 (5 bases). Germline CDR1 is DFQATT and CDR2 is SNEGSKA (reference sequence). Trimming pared 5 bases from V and 5 bases from J, leaving 19 bases between. The CDR3 has 14 amino acids. CDR3 amino acids: CSAPHQGRQDEQYV. The CDR3 DNA follows: TGCAGTGCTCCGCACCAGGGCCGACAAGACGAGCAGTACGTC.

This clonotype showed up just a few times. The CDR3 protein is CASSESTDTQYF. For the CDR3, the DNA is TGTGCCAGCAGTGAGAGCACAGATACGCAGTATTTT. V gene TRBV2 combines with J gene TRBJ2-3; D not certain. Germline assignment: CDR1 SNHLY and CDR2 FYNNEI. This CDR3 has 12 residues. V gave up 3 bases and J gave up 0 bases, with 1 base separating them.

This chain connects TRBV9 to TRBJ1-2; D possibly corresponds to TRBD1 (5 bases). The CDR3 runs 15 residues. The V end was cut by 2 bases, the J end by 1 base, with 12 bases between. CDR1 SGDLS and CDR2 YYNGEE come from the germline V gene. The CDR3 nucleotides are TGTGCCAGCAGCGTCTCCGGACAACATAACTATGGCTACACCTTC. The encoded protein is CASSVSGQHNYGYTF. Complete variable domain (other parts from reference TRBV9 and TRBJ1-2): DSGVTQTPKHLITATGQRVTLRCSPRSGDLSVYWYQQSLDQGLQFLIQYYNGEERAKGNILERFSAQQFPDLHSELNLSSLELGDSALYFCASSVSGQHNYGYTFGSGTRLTVV.

The sample holds a few counts of this clonotype. The chain has TRBV14 and TRBJ2-1, with 10 bases that match TRBD2. The CDR3 is made up of 15 amino acids. The ends lost 3 bases at V and 5 bases at J; junction bases unmatched: 4. Per the germline V gene, CDR1 is SGHDN and CDR2 is FVKESK. CDR3 amino acids: CASSQSGTSDNEQFF. In nucleotides, the CDR3 is TGTGCCAGCAGCCAGTCCGGGACTAGCGACAATGAGCAGTTCTTC. Full variable domain (missing parts from reference TRBV14 and TRBJ2-1): EAGVTQFPSHSVIEKGQTVTLRCDPISGHDNLYWYRRVMGKEIKFLLHFVKESKQDESGMPNNRFLAERTGGTYSTLKVQPAELEDSGVYFCASSQSGTSDNEQFFGPGTRLTVL.

The rearrangement links TRBV14 to TRBJ2-1; either TRBD1 or TRBD2 may supply D (5 bases each). Trimming left V 1 base short and J 4 bases short, with 17 bases between. CDR3 length equals 17 residues. Looked up from germline, CDR1 is SGHDN and CDR2 is FVKESK. CDR3 sequence: CASSQVKGTVRYNEQFF. As DNA, the CDR3 is TGTGCCAGCAGCCAAGTTAAAGGGACGGTCCGTTACAATGAGCAGTTCTTC.

The rearrangement uses TRBV28 and TRBJ1-2; weak D call: TRBD1 (6 bases). The length of the CDR3 is 14 residues. The V and J ends lost 4 bases and 8 bases respectively, with 17 bases between them. Germline loops: CDR1 MDHEN, CDR2 SYDVKM. CDR3 DNA sequence: TGTGCCAGCAGTTATACGCCAGGGGTACGAGGCTACACCTTC. Protein sequence: CASSYTPGVRGYTF.